A selection of T cell receptor beta chains follows, all from one sample in a study of blood T cell repertoires in COVID-19. The table came from immunoSEQ multiplex PCR; TCRdb's copy has only in-frame clones and leaves some out. Here the sample spans roughly 250,000 clones, 75% to 90% being singletons. Sequenced sample: PBMCs or T cells enriched from blood (not recorded which). These receptors were taken from a young woman with acute COVID-19. CDR3s include the opening cysteine and the closing phenylalanine or tryptophan. The D gene is left open where the match is weak. Expanded clones get a size class; other rows say once, few or many, or leave the size out.

d_call	clone_size	v_call	j_call	cdr3_aa	cdr3_nt
NA	NA	TRBV6-1	TRBJ2-3	CASSEARTTDTQYF	TGTGCCAGCAGTGAAGCGCGTACCACAGATACGCAGTATTTT
NA	NA	TRBV6-5	TRBJ2-7	CASSLGQGGYEQYF	TGTGCCAGCAGTCTCGGGCAGGGAGGCTACGAGCAGTACTTC
NA	NA	TRBV28	TRBJ2-2	CASGHPRSNTGELFF	TGTGCCAGCGGCCACCCTAGGTCGAACACCGGGGAGCTGTTTTTT
TRBD1	once	TRBV6-5	TRBJ2-7	CASSYGRTGTYEQYF	TGTGCCAGCAGTTACGGGCGGACAGGGACCTACGAGCAGTACTTC
NA	NA	TRBV6-6	TRBJ1-1	CASSYSGGKTEAFF	TGTGCCAGCAGTTACTCTGGCGGGAAAACTGAAGCTTTCTTT
NA	once	TRBV27	TRBJ2-7	CASSSGGGLLF	TGTGCCAGCAGCAGCGGTGGAGGACTCCTATTC
TRBD1	NA	TRBV28	TRBJ1-2	CASSLAGGQSYGYTF	TGTGCCAGCAGTTTGGCAGGGGGGCAGTCCTATGGCTACACCTTC
NA	few	TRBV27	TRBJ2-1	CASSLGSALYEQFF	TGTGCCAGCAGTTTAGGTAGCGCGCTCTATGAGCAGTTCTTC
NA	NA	TRBV2	TRBJ2-5	CASKATIRQETQYF	TGTGCCAGCAAGGCGACTATTCGCCAAGAGACCCAGTACTTC
NA	few	TRBV9	TRBJ1-4	CASSQGWEPGEKLFF	TGTGCCAGCAGCCAAGGCTGGGAACCGGGGGAAAAACTGTTTTTT
TRBD1	NA	TRBV27	TRBJ1-4	CASAPRTGRSEKLFF	TGTGCCAGCGCCCCTAGGACAGGGAGAAGTGAAAAACTGTTTTTT
NA	NA	TRBV18	TRBJ1-1	CASSLGENTEAFF	TGTGCCAGCTCACTCGGAGAGAACACTGAAGCTTTCTTT
TRBD1	NA	TRBV15	TRBJ2-3	CATSRGQGTDTQYF	TGTGCCACCAGCAGGGGACAGGGCACAGATACGCAGTATTTT
NA	NA	TRBV27	TRBJ1-4	CASSLYGGEKLFF	TGTGCCAGCAGTTTATACGGGGGTGAAAAACTGTTTTTT
NA	NA	TRBV19	TRBJ1-5	CASTGGFDRTRNQPQHF	TGTGCCAGTACGGGGGGGTTCGACAGGACCCGCAATCAGCCCCAGCATTTT
TRBD1	once	TRBV28	TRBJ2-3	CASSFGGQGTDTQYF	TGTGCCAGCAGTTTCGGGGGACAGGGGACAGATACGCAGTATTTT
NA	NA	TRBV6-5	TRBJ2-4	CASSSVGQAKNIQYF	TGTGCCAGCAGTTCGGTAGGACAGGCCAAAAACATTCAGTACTTC
NA	NA	TRBV4-1	TRBJ1-4	CASSQDGVRENEKLFF	TGCGCCAGCAGCCAAGACGGGGTGCGTGAAAATGAAAAACTGTTTTTT
NA	NA	TRBV19	TRBJ2-2	CASGLRGPGELFF	TGTGCCAGTGGACTCAGGGGTCCCGGGGAGCTGTTTTTT
NA	NA	TRBV28	TRBJ2-3	CASIRTPPDTQYF	TGTGCCAGCATCAGGACACCTCCGGATACGCAGTATTTT
NA	NA	TRBV6-5	TRBJ1-3	CASSYSHPGAGNTIYF	TGTGCCAGCAGTTACTCCCATCCAGGGGCCGGAAACACCATATATTTT
TRBD2	NA	TRBV10-1	TRBJ2-1	CASSESSGYNEQFF	TGCGCCAGCAGTGAGTCTAGCGGGTATAATGAGCAGTTCTTC
NA	few	TRBV28	TRBJ2-7	CASSLGASYEQYF	TGTGCCAGCAGTTTGGGGGCATCCTACGAGCAGTACTTC
NA	NA	TRBV27	TRBJ1-6	CASSKEGGSPLHF	TGTGCCAGCAGTAAAGAAGGAGGTTCACCCCTCCACTTT
NA	NA	TRBV25-1	TRBJ2-5	CASSVQETQYF	TGTGCCAGCAGTGTACAAGAGACCCAGTACTTC
NA	few	TRBV30	TRBJ1-2	CACDSYGYTF	TGTGCCTGTGACAGCTATGGCTACACCTTC
NA	NA	TRBV28	TRBJ2-3	CASRLSGPRGTQYF	TGTGCCAGCAGGTTGAGCGGCCCCCGTGGTACGCAGTATTTT
TRBD1	NA	TRBV6-5	TRBJ2-2	CASSPGTANTGELFF	TGTGCCAGCAGTCCCGGGACAGCAAACACCGGGGAGCTGTTTTTT
TRBD2	NA	TRBV5-6	TRBJ2-1	CASSVGTSGDNEQFF	TGTGCCAGCAGCGTCGGGACTAGCGGGGACAATGAGCAGTTCTTC
NA	NA	TRBV30	TRBJ1-1	CAISYTGIAFF	TGTGCCATTTCTTACACAGGGATCGCTTTCTTT
NA	NA	TRBV7-2	TRBJ2-5	CASSLSPSGRETQYF	TGTGCCAGCAGCTTATCCCCTAGTGGGAGGGAGACCCAGTACTTC
TRBD1	NA	TRBV28	TRBJ2-1	CASRDRGRIDEQFF	TGTGCCAGCAGGGACAGGGGGCGAATCGATGAGCAGTTCTTC
NA	once	TRBV7-8	TRBJ2-7	CASSLDTTYEQYF	TGTGCCAGCAGCCTTGACACGACCTACGAGCAGTACTTC
TRBD1	NA	TRBV3-1/TRBV3-2	TRBJ2-5	CASSPLGQGETQYF	TGTGCCAGCAGCCCCCTCGGACAGGGGGAGACCCAGTACTTC
TRBD1	NA	TRBV6-4	TRBJ2-3	CASSGQGGQASDTQYF	TGTGCCAGCAGTGGTCAGGGGGGACAGGCATCAGATACGCAGTATTTT
NA	NA	TRBV28	TRBJ2-7	CASSFNRRGYEQYF	TGTGCCAGCAGTTTCAACAGGAGGGGCTACGAGCAGTACTTC